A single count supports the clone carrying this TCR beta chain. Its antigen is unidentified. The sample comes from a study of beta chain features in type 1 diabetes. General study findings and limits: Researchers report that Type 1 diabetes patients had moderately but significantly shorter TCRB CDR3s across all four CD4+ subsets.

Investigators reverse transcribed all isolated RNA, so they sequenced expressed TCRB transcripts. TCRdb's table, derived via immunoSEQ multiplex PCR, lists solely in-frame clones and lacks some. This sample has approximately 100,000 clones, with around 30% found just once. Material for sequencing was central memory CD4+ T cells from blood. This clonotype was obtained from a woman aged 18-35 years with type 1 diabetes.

The CDR3: CASSLVGTGADEQYF. Written as DNA, the CDR3 is TGTGCCAGCAGCTTAGTCGGTACGGGAGCGGACGAGCAGTACTTC. J is TRBJ2-7 and V is TRBV7-9, with D tentatively TRBD2 (6 bases). The CDR3 runs 15 residues. The germline gives CDR1 SEHNR, CDR2 FQNEAQ (reference sequence). V was trimmed by 1 base and J by 5 bases, leaving 15 bases between them.